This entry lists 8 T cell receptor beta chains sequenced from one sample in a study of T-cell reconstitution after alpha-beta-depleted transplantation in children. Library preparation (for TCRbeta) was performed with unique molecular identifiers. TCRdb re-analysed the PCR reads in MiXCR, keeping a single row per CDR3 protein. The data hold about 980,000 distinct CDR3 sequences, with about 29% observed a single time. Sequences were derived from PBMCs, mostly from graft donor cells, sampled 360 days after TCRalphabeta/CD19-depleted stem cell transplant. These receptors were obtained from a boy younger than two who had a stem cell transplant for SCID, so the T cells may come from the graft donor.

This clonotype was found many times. The CDR3 region has the DNA TGTGCCACATCGGGGAAAATCCTGAACACTGAAGCTTTCTTT. Encoded protein: CATSGKILNTEAFF. J is TRBJ1-1 and V is TRBV6-1; D unresolved. The CDR3 covers 14 residues. CDR1 and CDR2 from the germline V gene are MNHNS and SASEGT. V lost 10 bases, J lost 0 bases, and 15 bases lay in between.

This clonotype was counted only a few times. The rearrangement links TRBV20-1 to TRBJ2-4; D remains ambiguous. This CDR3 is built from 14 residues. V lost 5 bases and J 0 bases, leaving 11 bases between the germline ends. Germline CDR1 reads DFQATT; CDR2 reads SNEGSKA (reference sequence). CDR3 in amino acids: CSAHGSLAKNIQYF. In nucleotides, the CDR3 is TGCAGTGCTCATGGGTCCCTAGCCAAAAACATTCAGTACTTC.

CDR3 residues: CASSRAGWMETQYF. The CDR3 DNA reads as TGTGCCAGCAGTCGGGCAGGGTGGATGGAGACCCAGTACTTC. This chain uses TRBV6-1 with TRBJ2-5, with TRBD1 as a possible D gene (5 bases). Trimming left V 5 bases short and J 5 bases short, with 15 bases between. Per germline, CDR1 MNHNS and CDR2 SASEGT. The length of the CDR3 is 14 residues.

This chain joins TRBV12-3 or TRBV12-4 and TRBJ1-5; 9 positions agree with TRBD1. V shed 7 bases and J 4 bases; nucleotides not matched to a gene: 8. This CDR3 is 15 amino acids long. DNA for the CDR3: TGTGCCAGCACCGGGGACAGGGCACTGAATCAGCCCCAGCATTTT. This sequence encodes CASTGDRALNQPQHF.

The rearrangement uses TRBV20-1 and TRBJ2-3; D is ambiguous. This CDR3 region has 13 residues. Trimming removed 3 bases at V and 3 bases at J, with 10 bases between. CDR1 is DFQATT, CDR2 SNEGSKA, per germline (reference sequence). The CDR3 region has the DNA TGCAGTGCTAGGACCGATGGGACAGATACGCAGTATTTT. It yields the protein CSARTDGTDTQYF.

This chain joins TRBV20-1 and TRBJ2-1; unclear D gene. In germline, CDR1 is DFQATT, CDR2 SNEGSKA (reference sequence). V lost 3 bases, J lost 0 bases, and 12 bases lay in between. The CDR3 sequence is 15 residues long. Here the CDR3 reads CSASWSLPSYNEQFF. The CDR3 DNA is TGCAGTGCTAGTTGGTCCCTACCCTCCTACAATGAGCAGTTCTTC.

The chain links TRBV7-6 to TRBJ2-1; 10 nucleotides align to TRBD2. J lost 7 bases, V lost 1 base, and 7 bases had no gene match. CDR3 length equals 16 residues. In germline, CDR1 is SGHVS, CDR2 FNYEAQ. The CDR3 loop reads CASSLGLAGAVNEQFF. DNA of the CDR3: TGTGCCAGCAGCTTAGGGCTAGCGGGGGCAGTAAATGAGCAGTTCTTC.

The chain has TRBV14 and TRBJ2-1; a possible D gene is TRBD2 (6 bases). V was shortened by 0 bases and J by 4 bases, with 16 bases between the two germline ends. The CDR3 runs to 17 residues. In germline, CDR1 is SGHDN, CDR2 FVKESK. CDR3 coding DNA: TGTGCCAGCAGCCAAGATTATGGGACTCGTATTTACAATGAGCAGTTCTTC. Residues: CASSQDYGTRIYNEQFF.